Below, 12 T cell receptor beta chains from the same sample are listed, as sequenced in a study of Tregs in tolerant kidney transplant recipients. The nonmyeloablative bone marrow transplants came from related graft donors, with transient mixed chimerism. Only in-frame clones appear in the TCRdb table, and some are missing; sequencing was by immunoSEQ multiplex PCR. In all, the sample yields 25,000 to 40,000 clones. Sequencing was performed on CD4+ T cells from blood (PBMCs), taken 24 months after the transplant. These receptors were collected from a human patient who received a combined kidney and bone marrow transplant. Some of these T cells may belong to the graft donor.

Points on this clone: The CDR3 is cut off 3 residues early in the read; its end comes from the germline J gene. V gene TRBV7-3 combines with J gene TRBJ2-5, with TRBD2 matching over 8 bases. The trim removed 0 bases at V and 1 base at J, leaving 7 bases unmatched. CDR1 and CDR2 from the germline V gene are SGHTA and FQGTGA. CDR3 length: 17 residues. The CDR3 is CASSLTSRTSGQETQYF. The CDR3 bases that were read are TGTGCCAGCAGCTTAACAAGCCGCACTAGCGGCCAAGAGACC.

On this clone itself: The sequence runs out 3 residues before the end of the CDR3; the remainder is reconstructed from the germline J gene. This chain joins TRBV5-1 and TRBJ1-5, with D tentatively TRBD1 (6 bases). Looked up from germline, CDR1 is SGHRS and CDR2 is YFSETQ. This CDR3 is 14 amino acids long. V lost 0 bases and J 3 bases, leaving 7 bases between the germline ends. CDR3 DNA (partial): TGCGCCAGCAGCTTGGGGGACAACAATCAGCCC. It translates to CASSLGDNNQP. The CDR3 as a whole reads CASSLGDNNQPQHF.

As for this clone: The read halts 3 residues ahead of the CDR3 end, with the missing end drawn from the germline J gene. The rearrangement links TRBV5-1 to TRBJ2-1; 11 bases are shared with TRBD2. J gave up 6 bases and V 2 bases, and 4 bases lay outside the gene matches. The CDR3 is 15 amino acids. CDR1 and CDR2 from the germline V gene are SGHRS and YFSETQ. Partial CDR3 DNA: TGCGCCAGCAGCTTCGTGACTAGCGGGACCAATGAG. This encodes CASSFVTSGTNE. The whole CDR3 sequence is CASSFVTSGTNEQFF.

The CDR3 loop reads CSVSDSTYEQYF. The DNA read from the CDR3 is TGCAGCGTCTCAGACAGTACCTACGAG. The chain carries TRBV29-1 and TRBJ2-7; a weak D match, TRBD1 (5 bases). Read coverage stops 3 residues before the CDR3 terminus; the germline J gene supplies the remainder. Trimming took 6 bases from V and 2 from J, leaving 11 bases between them. Germline V lookup: CDR1 SQVTM, CDR2 ANQGSEA. The CDR3 spans 12 residues.

About this clone: The CDR3 end falls 3 residues outside the read, so it is completed with the germline J gene. This chain connects TRBV19 to TRBJ2-1; D gene ambiguous. Germline V gene data show CDR1 as LNHDA and CDR2 as SQIVND (reference sequence). The CDR3 is 15 residues long. Trimming shortened V by 4 bases and J by 1 base, and 11 bases separated the two germline ends. The CDR3 sequence is CASSSQRVSYNEQFF. The part of the CDR3 DNA that was read is TGTGCCAGTAGTAGCCAAAGGGTGTCCTACAATGAG.

The CDR3 is CASSRDKTNYGYTF. Partial CDR3 DNA: TGTGCCAGCAGTAGGGACAAGACTAACTATGGC. The chain carries TRBV6-2 or TRBV6-3 and TRBJ1-2; D possibly corresponds to TRBD1 (6 bases). Coverage ceases 3 residues before the CDR3 finishes, and the germline J gene fills in the end. The V end lost 5 bases, the J end lost 0 bases, and 10 bases lay between the germline ends. Germline V lookup: CDR1 MNHEY, CDR2 SVGEGT. The CDR3 extends over 14 amino acids.

In regard to this clone: The read is 3 residues too short to cover the CDR3 end, so that end is filled in from the germline J gene. V and J are TRBV4-1 and TRBJ1-4, with TRBD1 identical over 9 bases. J was trimmed by 5 bases and V by 0 bases; bases with no gene match: 7. There are 17 residues in the CDR3. CDR1 is MGHRA and CDR2 is YSYEKL in the germline V gene. CDR3 loop: CASSQEEDGQGNEKLFF. Incomplete CDR3 DNA: TGCGCCAGCAGCCAAGAAGAGGATGGACAGGGGAATGAAAAA.

Notes on this clone: The DNA ends 3 residues before the CDR3 does, and the rest of the CDR3 is filled in from the germline J gene. The V gene is TRBV18, the J gene TRBJ1-5; 7 nucleotides line up with TRBD1. In germline, CDR1 is KGHSH, CDR2 LQKENI. This CDR3 has 16 amino acids. Trimming took 4 bases from V and 3 from J; bases not matched to a gene: 9. This CDR3 is CASSLYRGETNQPQHF. The sequenced part of the CDR3 DNA is TGTGCCAGCTCACTCTACAGGGGTGAAACCAATCAGCCC.

A word on this clone: The read ends 3 residues shy of where the CDR3 ends; the end is completed using the germline J gene. The V gene is TRBV7-3, the J gene TRBJ2-3; weak D call: TRBD1 (5 bases). V was clipped by 5 bases and J by 0 bases, with 12 bases between them. The germline V gene encodes CDR1 SGHTA and CDR2 FQGTGA. The CDR3 is 15 amino acids. This CDR3 reads CASSPLGASTDTQYF. The CDR3 bases that were read are TGTGCCAGCAGCCCGTTAGGGGCTAGCACAGATACG. The whole variable domain, remainder taken from reference TRBV7-3 and TRBJ2-3, is GAGVSQTPSNKVTEKGKYVELRCDPISGHTALYWYRQSLGQGPEFLIYFQGTGAADDSGLPNDRFFAVRPEGSVSTLKIQRTERGDSAVYLCASSPLGASTDTQYFGPGTRLTVL.

In the case of this clone: With the read ending 3 residues before the CDR3 end, the germline J gene is used to fill in that end. The rearrangement joins TRBV2 to TRBJ2-1; 11 nucleotides line up with TRBD1. Trimming took 6 bases from V and 3 from J; bases not matched to a gene: 4. Germline V gives CDR1 SNHLY, CDR2 FYNNEI. This CDR3 comprises 15 residues. CDR3 DNA, as far as it was read: TGTGCCAGCAGACCGGACAGGGGGCTCTACAATGAG. Protein product: CASRPDRGLYNE. From start to end, the CDR3 is CASRPDRGLYNEQFF.

As concerns this clone: Read sequence stops 3 residues before the CDR3 end, and the germline J gene provides the missing end. The chain carries TRBV7-9 and TRBJ2-1, with 11 positions matching TRBD1. The CDR3 covers 15 residues. Germline CDR1 reads SEHNR; CDR2 reads FQNEAQ (reference sequence). Germline trimming cut 5 bases from V and 8 bases from J; bases unmatched to any gene: 8. The CDR3 here is CASSLRTGGLDEQFF. CDR3 DNA, as far as it was read: TGTGCCAGCAGCCTCAGGACAGGGGGCCTTGATGAG.

Points on this clone: The read ends 3 residues shy of where the CDR3 ends; the end is completed using the germline J gene. This rearrangement joins TRBV19 to TRBJ2-1, with 11 bases aligning to TRBD2. V was pared by 3 bases and J by 3 bases, with 1 base of the junction left unmatched. The germline gives CDR1 LNHDA, CDR2 SQIVND (reference sequence). This CDR3 comprises 15 residues. The sequenced CDR3 bases are TGTGCCAGTAGTATGACTAGCGGGAACTACAATGAG. It translates to CASSMTSGNYNE. Given in full, the CDR3 is CASSMTSGNYNEQFF.